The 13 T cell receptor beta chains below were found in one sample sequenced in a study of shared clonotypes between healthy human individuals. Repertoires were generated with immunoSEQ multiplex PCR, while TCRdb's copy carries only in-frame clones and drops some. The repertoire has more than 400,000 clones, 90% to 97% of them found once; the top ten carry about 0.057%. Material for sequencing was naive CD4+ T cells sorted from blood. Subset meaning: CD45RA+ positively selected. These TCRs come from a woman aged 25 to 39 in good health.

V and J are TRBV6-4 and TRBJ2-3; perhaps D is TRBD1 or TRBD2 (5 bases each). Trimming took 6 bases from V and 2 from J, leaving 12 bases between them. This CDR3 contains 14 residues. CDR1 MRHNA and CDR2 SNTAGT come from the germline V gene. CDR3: CASSRDPTTDTQYF. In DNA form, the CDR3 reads TGTGCCAGCAGCCGGGACCCGACCACAGATACGCAGTATTTT.

CDR3 coding DNA: TGTGCCAGCAGCCGGGAGGGGGGGAGCACAGATACGCAGTATTTT. It encodes CASSREGGSTDTQYF. The chain uses TRBV7-9 and TRBJ2-3; 8 bases line up with TRBD2. The length of the CDR3 is 15 residues. After removal of 5 bases from V and 0 bases from J, the junction contained 4 bases not matched to a gene. Germline CDR1 and CDR2: SEHNR and FQNEAQ (reference sequence).

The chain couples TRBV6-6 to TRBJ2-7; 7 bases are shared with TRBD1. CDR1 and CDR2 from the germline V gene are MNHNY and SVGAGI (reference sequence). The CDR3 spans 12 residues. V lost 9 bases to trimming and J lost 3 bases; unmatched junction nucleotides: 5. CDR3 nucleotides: TGTGCCAGTACGACAGGGCACTACGAGCAGTACTTC. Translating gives CASTTGHYEQYF.

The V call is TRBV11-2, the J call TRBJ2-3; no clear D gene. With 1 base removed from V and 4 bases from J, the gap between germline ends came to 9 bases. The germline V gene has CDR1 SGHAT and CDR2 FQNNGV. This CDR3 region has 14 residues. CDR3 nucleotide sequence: TGTGCCAGCAGCTTAGTTGCCGTTCCAGATACGCAGTATTTT. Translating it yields CASSLVAVPDTQYF.

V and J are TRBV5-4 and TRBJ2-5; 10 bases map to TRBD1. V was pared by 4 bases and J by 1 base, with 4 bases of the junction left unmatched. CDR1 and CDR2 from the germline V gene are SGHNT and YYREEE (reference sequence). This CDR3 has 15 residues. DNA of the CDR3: TGTGCCAGCAGCCCCGACAGGGGGCCCCAAGAGACCCAGTACTTC. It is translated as CASSPDRGPQETQYF. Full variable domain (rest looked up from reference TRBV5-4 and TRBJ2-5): ETGVTQSPTHLIKTRGQQVTLRCSSQSGHNTVSWYQQALGQGPQFIFQYYREEENGRGNFPPRFSGLQFPNYSSELNVNALELDDSALYLCASSPDRGPQETQYFGPGTRLLVL.

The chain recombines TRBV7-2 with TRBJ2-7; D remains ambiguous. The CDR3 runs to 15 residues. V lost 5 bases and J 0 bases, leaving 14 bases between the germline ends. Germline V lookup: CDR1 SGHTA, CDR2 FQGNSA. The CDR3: CASSPSGGSSYEQYF. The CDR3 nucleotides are TGTGCCAGCAGCCCAAGTGGTGGGTCCTCCTACGAGCAGTACTTC.

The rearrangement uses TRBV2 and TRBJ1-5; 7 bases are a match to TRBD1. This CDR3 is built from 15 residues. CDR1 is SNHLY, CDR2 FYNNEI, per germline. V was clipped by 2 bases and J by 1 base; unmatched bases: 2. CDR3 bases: TGTGCCAGCAGTGAATCGGGACAGAGCAATCAGCCCCAGCATTTT. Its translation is CASSESGQSNQPQHF.

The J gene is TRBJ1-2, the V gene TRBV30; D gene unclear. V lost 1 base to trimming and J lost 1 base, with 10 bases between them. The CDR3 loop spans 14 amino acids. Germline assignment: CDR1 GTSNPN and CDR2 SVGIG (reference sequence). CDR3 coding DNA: TGTGCCTGGAGTGGCCCCACAGTTAACTATGGCTACACCTTC. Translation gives CAWSGPTVNYGYTF.

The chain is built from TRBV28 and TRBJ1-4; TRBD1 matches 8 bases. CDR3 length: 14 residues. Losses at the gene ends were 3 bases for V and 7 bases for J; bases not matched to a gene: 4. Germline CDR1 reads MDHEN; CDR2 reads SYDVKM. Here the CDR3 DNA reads TGTGCCAGCAGTTTGACAGGGGTGGGTGAAAAACTGTTTTTT. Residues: CASSLTGVGEKLFF.

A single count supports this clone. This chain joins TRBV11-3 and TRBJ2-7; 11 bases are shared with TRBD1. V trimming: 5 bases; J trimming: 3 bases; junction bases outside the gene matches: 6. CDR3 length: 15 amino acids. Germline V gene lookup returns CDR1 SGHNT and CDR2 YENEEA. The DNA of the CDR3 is TGTGCCAGCAGCCCGGGTGGGACAGGGGGCTACGAGCAGTACTTC. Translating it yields CASSPGGTGGYEQYF.

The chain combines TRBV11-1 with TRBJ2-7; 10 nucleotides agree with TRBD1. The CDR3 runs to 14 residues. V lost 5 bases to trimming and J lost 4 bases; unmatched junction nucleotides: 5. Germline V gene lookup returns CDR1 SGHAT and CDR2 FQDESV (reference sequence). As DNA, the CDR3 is TGTGCCAGCAGCACCAGACAGGGGGCTTACGAGCAGTACTTC. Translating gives CASSTRQGAYEQYF.

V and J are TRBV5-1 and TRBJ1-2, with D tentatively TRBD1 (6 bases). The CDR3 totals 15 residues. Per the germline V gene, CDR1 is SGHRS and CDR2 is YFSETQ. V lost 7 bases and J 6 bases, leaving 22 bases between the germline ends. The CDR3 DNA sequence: TGCGCCAGCCTCCCAATGAGGGGGTCCTTAGATGGCTACACCTTC. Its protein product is CASLPMRGSLDGYTF.

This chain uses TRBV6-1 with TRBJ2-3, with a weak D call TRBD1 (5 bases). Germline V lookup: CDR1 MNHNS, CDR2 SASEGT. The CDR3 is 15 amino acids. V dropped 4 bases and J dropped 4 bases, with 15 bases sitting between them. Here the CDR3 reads CASSGSGFLADTQYF. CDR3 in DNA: TGTGCCAGCAGTGGGTCAGGGTTTCTCGCAGATACGCAGTATTTT.